This T cell receptor (beta chain) comes out of a study of CXCR3-negative and CXCR3-positive naive CD8 T cells. Whole-study findings and limits: Researchers report that CXCR3-positive naive cells carry more hydrophobic TRB CDR3s than CXCR3-negative naive cells.

Regarding this clonotype: Antigen specificity is unknown.

Libraries were UMI-labeled 5' RACE TRB cDNA. Using the 5' RACE reads, TCRdb records one entry per CDR3 protein without DNA. This sample's table has some 120,000 distinct CDR3 sequences. Naive CD8+ T cells had a CD45RO-CCR7+CD27+CD95- phenotype. CDR3 length: 20 amino acids. CDR1 DFQATT and CDR2 SNEGSKA come from the germline V gene (reference sequence). The sequenced material came from naive CXCR3+ CD8+ T cells from blood. The sample's subset: CD45RO-CCR7+CD27+CD95- naive CD8+ T cells expressing CXCR3 (TNR3+). This receptor was taken from a human donor in good health. Some clones in this sample may be carry-over from other donors' samples. The rearrangement uses TRBV20-1 and TRBJ2-1; TCRdb's assignment of TRBD2 cannot be checked, as there is no DNA. The CDR3 is CSAPGLAGGLGLSIDNEQFF.